Sequencing of this T cell receptor (beta chain) was carried out in a study of OX40 agonist ivuxolimab in advanced cancers. Study details: Ivuxolimab, which patients received intravenously every 2 weeks, was dosed at 0.01 to 10 mg/kg.

Blood was sampled at baseline, cycle 4 day 1, and cycle 7 day 1. Assay: immunoSEQ multiplex PCR; the TCRdb copy retains only in-frame clones and omits some. This repertoire shows tens of thousands of clones, 90% found once; its top ten account for around 0.51%. V was shortened by 5 bases and J by 9 bases, with 17 bases between the two germline ends. The CDR3 is 14 residues long. Germline CDR1 and CDR2: SEHNR and FQNEAQ (reference sequence). The sequence derives from an adult with an advanced solid tumor such as melanoma, head and neck, liver or kidney cancer. Sequences were derived from CD4+ or CD8+ T cells sorted from blood, sampled in a trial of the OX40 agonist ivuxolimab. The genes are TRBV7-9 and TRBJ2-1; D may be TRBD2 (5 bases). CDR3 sequence (DNA): TGTGCCAGCAGCAGCCGGGGTGTCTGGGGTGAGCAGTTCTTC. Translated, it gives CASSSRGVWGEQFF.